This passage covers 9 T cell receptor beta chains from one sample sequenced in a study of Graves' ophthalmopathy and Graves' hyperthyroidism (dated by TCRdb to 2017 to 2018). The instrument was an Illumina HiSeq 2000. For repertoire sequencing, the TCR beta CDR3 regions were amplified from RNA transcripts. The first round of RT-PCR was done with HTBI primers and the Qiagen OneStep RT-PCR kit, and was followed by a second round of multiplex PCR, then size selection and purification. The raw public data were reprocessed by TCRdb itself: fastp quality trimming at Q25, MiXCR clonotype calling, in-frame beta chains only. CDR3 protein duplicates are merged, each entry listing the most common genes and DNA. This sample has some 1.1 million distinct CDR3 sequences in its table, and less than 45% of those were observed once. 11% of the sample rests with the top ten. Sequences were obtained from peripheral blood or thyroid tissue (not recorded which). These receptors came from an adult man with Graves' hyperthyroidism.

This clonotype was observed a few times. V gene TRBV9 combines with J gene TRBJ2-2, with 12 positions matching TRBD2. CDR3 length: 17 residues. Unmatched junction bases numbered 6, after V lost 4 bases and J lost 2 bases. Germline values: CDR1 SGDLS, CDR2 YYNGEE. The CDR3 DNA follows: TGTGCCAGCAGCCCTCGGACTAGCGGGGTCAACACCGGGGAGCTGTTTTTT. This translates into CASSPRTSGVNTGELFF.

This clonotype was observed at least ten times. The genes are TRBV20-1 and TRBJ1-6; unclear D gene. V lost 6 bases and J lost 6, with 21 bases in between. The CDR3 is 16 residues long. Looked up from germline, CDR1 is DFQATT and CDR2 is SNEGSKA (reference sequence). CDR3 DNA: TGCAGTGCCCCGATCTTAGACGACCAGGTTAATTCACCCCTCCACTTT. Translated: CSAPILDDQVNSPLHF.

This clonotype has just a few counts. CDR3 loop: CSASRGQTNSPLHF. The CDR3 bases are TGCAGTGCTAGCCGGGGACAGACGAATTCACCCCTCCACTTT. This rearrangement joins TRBV20-1 to TRBJ1-6; 7 nucleotides agree with TRBD1. Germline trimming cut 3 bases from V and 7 bases from J; bases unmatched to any gene: 6. The V gene's germline CDR1 is DFQATT and CDR2 SNEGSKA (reference sequence). CDR3 length: 14 amino acids.

The CDR3 sequence: CASSAPSQSTGELFF. CDR3 nucleotides: TGTGCCAGCAGCGCCCCCTCTCAGTCCACCGGGGAGCTGTTTTTT. J is TRBJ2-2 and V is TRBV12-3 or TRBV12-4; D unclear. The V and J ends lost 6 bases and 4 bases respectively, with 15 bases between them. The length of the CDR3 is 15 residues.

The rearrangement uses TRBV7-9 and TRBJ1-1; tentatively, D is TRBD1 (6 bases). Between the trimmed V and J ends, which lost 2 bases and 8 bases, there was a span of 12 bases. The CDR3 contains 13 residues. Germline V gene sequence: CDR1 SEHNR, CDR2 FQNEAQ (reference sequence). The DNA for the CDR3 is TGTGCCAGCAGCTTATTTTTTGGGACAGAAGCTTTCTTT. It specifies CASSLFFGTEAFF.

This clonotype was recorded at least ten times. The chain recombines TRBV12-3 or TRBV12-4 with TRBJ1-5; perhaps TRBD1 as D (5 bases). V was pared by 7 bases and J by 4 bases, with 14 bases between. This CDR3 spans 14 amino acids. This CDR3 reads CASTRPGGNQPQHF. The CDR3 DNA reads TGTGCCAGCACTCGCCCCGGGGGGAATCAGCCCCAGCATTTT.

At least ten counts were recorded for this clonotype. The DNA for the CDR3 is TGTGCCAGCAGCTTAGTCCGGGATTACGGCTACGAGCAGTACTTC. The encoded protein is CASSLVRDYGYEQYF. The chain employs TRBV7-2 and TRBJ2-7, with a tentative D call TRBD2 (5 bases). The CDR3 consists of 15 residues. Germline CDR1 is SGHTA and CDR2 is FQGNSA. V was clipped by 1 base and J by 3 bases, with 13 bases between them.

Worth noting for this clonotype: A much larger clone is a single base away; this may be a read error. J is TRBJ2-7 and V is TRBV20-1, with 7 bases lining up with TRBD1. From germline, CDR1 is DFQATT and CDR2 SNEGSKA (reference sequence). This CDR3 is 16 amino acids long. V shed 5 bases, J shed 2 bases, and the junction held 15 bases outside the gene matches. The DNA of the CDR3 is TGCAGTGCTTCCGGGACAGATGCACCTGGAGCCTACGAGCAGTACTTC. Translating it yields CSASGTDAPGAYEQYF.

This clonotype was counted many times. This CDR3 reads CAWSVEGRGYGYTF. The DNA for the CDR3 is TGTGCCTGGAGTGTTGAGGGGCGAGGCTATGGCTACACCTTC. The chain links TRBV30 to TRBJ1-2, with a weak D call TRBD1 (5 bases). Germline CDR1 is GTSNPN and CDR2 is SVGIG (reference sequence). Trimming left V 0 bases short and J 4 bases short, with 12 bases between. The CDR3 has 14 amino acids.